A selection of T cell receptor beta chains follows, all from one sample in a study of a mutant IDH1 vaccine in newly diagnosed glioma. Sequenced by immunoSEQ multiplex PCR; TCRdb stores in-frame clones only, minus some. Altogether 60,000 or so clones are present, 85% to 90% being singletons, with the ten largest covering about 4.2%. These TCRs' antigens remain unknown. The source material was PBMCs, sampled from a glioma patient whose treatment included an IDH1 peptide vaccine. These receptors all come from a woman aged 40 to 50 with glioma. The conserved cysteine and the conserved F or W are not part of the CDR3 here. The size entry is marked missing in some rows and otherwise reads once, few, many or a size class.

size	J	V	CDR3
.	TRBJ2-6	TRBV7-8	ASSYQGAGANVLT
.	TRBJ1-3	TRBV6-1	ASRPTGTGGNTIY
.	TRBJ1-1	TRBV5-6	ASSLIGNTEAF
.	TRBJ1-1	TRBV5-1	ASSLVPNTEAF
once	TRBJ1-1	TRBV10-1	AIPGRRYTEAF
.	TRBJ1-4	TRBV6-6	ASSYTANNEKLF
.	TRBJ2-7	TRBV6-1	ASSEYYEQY
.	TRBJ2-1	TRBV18	ASSAGRTLSGNEQF
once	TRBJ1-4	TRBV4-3	ASSQEGTGREKLF
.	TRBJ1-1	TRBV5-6	ASSLVDRGIAF
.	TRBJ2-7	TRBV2	ASVWLGSIDEQY
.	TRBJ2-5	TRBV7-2	ASSGNLETQY
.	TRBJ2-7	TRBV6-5	ASSYSPRQGAYEQY
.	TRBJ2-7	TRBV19	ASSIGGGGYEQY
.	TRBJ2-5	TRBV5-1	ASSHSSTGGGETQY
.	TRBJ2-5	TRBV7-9	ASRGPERETQY
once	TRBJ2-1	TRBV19	ASNFRGNEQF
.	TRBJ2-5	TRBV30	AWRTWTAGGETQY
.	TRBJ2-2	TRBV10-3	AISDRDRGDNGELF
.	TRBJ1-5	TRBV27	ASRFGVYSNQPQH
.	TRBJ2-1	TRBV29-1	SVTGVAYNEQF
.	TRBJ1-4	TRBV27	ASSQDRRIEKLF
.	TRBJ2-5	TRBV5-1	ASSLDLAGSQETQY
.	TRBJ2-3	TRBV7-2	ASSLTGGPRDTQY
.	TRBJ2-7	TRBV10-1	ASSAETGDSYEQY
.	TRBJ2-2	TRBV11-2	ASSLGLTSNTGELF
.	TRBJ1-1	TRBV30	AWGQPNTEAF
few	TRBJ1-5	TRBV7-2	ASSPGNYQPQH
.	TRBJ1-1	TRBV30	AWGDYRGSEAF
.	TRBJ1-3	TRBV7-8	ASSVGQGKTGNTIY
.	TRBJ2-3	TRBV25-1	ASSTHIGAADTQY
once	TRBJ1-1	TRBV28	ASSLFNPGQGEAF
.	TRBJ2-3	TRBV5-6	ASSFFLEGGPLADTQY
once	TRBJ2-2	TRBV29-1	SVLPMGEGGELF
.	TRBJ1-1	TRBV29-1	SARTTGVMNTEAF
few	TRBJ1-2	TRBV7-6	ASSLDITGVGYT
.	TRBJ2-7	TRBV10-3	AISDESGEQY
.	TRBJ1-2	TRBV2	ASNQNYGYT
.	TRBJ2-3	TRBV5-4	ASSLWLAGTSTDTQY
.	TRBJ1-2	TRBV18	ASSPTGQGTNGYT
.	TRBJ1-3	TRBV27	ASSGQFGSGNTIY
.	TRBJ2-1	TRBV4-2	ASSQERLYNEQF
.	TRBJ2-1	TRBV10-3	AISSREKKYNEQF
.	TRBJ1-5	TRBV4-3	ASSQDLQGGHSNQPQH
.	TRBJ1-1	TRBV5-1	ASSSDGSNTEAF